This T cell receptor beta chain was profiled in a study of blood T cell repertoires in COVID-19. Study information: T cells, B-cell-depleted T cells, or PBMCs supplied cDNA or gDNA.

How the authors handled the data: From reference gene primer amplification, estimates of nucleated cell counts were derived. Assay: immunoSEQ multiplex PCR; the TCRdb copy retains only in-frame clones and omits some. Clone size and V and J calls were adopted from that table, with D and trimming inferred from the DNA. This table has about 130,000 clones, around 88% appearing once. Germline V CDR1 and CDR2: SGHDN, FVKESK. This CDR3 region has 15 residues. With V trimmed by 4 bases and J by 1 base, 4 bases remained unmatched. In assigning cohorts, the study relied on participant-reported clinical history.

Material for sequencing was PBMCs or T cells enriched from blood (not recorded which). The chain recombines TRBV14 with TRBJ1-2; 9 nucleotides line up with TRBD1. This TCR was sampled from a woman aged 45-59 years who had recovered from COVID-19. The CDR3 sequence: CASSLRTGDNYGYTF. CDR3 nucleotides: TGTGCCAGCAGCCTCCGGACAGGGGATAACTATGGCTACACCTTC.